The next 3 T cell receptor beta chains were all read from a single sample in a study of blood T cell repertoires in COVID-19. Repertoires were generated with immunoSEQ multiplex PCR, while TCRdb's copy carries only in-frame clones and drops some. The repertoire consists of a few hundred thousand clones, with around 83% occurring once and the leading ten covering 8% to 10%. The sequenced material came from peripheral blood. The receptors derive from a woman of 80 years or more with COVID-19, enrolled during active disease.

The count of this clone is one. The chain employs TRBV7-2 and TRBJ2-7, with 9 bases lining up with TRBD2. Germline values: CDR1 SGHTA, CDR2 FQGNSA. CDR3 size: 15 residues. The J segment lost 2 bases and the V segment lost 6 bases, leaving 8 bases of the junction unmatched. The CDR3 loop is CASSSTAGGAYEQYF. The CDR3 bases are TGTGCCAGCAGTTCGACAGCGGGAGGCGCCTACGAGCAGTACTTC. Variable domain in full (rest from reference TRBV7-2 and TRBJ2-7): GAGVSQSPSNKVTEKGKDVELRCDPISGHTALYWYRQSLGQGLEFLIYFQGNSAPDKSGLPSDRFSAERTGGSVSTLTIQRTQQEDSAVYLCASSSTAGGAYEQYFGPGTRLTVT.

This clone has a single count. This chain joins TRBV28 and TRBJ2-1; no clear D. Germline CDR1 MDHEN, CDR2 SYDVKM. The CDR3 has 14 amino acids. The V end was cut by 6 bases, the J end by 4 bases, with 13 bases between. CDR3 residues: CASSLSAEYNEQFF. The CDR3 region has the DNA TGTGCCAGCAGCCTCTCGGCGGAATACAATGAGCAGTTCTTC.

The chain recombines TRBV11-2 with TRBJ1-5; 9 nucleotides match TRBD1. This CDR3 spans 15 amino acids. Trimming took 6 bases from V and 1 from J; bases not matched to a gene: 4. Germline loops: CDR1 SGHAT, CDR2 FQNNGV. The CDR3: CASSADRGSNQPQHF. For the CDR3, the DNA is TGTGCCAGCAGTGCAGACAGGGGGAGCAATCAGCCCCAGCATTTT.